This T cell receptor (beta chain) stems from a study of blood T cell repertoires in COVID-19. Generated by immunoSEQ multiplex PCR, the TCRdb table keeps only in-frame clones and is missing some. The sample has about 280,000 clones, approximately 89% seen once; the top ten hold around 2.8%. Recruits, aged about 18 to 100 years, lived in 25 or so US areas. Germline-derived CDR1 and CDR2 are SNHLY and FYNNEI. V was pared by 6 bases and J by 0 bases, with 18 bases between. The CDR3 consists of 16 residues. J is TRBJ2-7 and V is TRBV2; TRBD2 might be the D (5 bases). This TCR came from a man aged 35 to 55 who had been exposed to COVID-19. Sequencing was done on a sample of PBMCs or T cells enriched from blood (not recorded which). DNA for the CDR3: TGTGCCAGCAGAGAGTTATACGGACTTAGCTCCTACGAGCAGTACTTC. Translated: CASRELYGLSSYEQYF.